The entry that follows covers one TCR beta chain sequence. Its antigen is currently unknown. This sample was taken from a study of T cells in localized non-small cell lung cancer. Points from the study as a whole: In adjacent lung appeared a median around 56 of the top 100 tumor clones. Because only a single region of the tumor was sequenced, heterogeneity remains possible. Peak T cell clonality was found in uninvolved adjacent lung, exceeding tumor. Higher blood T cell density tracked longer overall survival.

This CDR3 comprises 17 residues. Between the trimmed V and J ends, which lost 1 base and 1 base, there was a span of 15 bases. Germline assignment: CDR1 MGHRA and CDR2 YSYEKL. The method was immunoSEQ multiplex PCR; TCRdb's version includes in-frame clones alone and lacks a portion of them. Of around 96,000 clones listed, approximately 91% were seen once; the top ten hold approximately 4%. This TCR was recovered from a woman aged 35-75 years with stage II squamous cell lung carcinoma. The chain has TRBV4-1 and TRBJ2-3; a possible D gene is TRBD2 (5 bases). The sequencing used PBMCs, collected before any cancer treatment. The CDR3 sequence is CASSQVASGEGTDTQYF. Here the CDR3 DNA reads TGCGCCAGCAGCCAAGTAGCAAGCGGAGAGGGCACAGATACGCAGTATTTT.